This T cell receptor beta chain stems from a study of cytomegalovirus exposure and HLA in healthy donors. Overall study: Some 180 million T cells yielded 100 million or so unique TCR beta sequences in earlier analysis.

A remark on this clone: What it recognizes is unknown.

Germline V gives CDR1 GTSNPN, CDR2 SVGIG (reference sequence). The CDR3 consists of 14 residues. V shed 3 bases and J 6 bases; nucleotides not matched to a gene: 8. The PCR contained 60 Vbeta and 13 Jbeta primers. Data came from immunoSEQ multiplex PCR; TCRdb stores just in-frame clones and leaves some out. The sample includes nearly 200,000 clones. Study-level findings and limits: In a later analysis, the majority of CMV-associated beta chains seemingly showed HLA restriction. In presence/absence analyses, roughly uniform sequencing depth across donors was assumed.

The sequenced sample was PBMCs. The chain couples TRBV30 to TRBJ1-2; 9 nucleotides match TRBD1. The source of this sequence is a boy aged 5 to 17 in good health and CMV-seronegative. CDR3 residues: CAWRGGQGRDGYTF. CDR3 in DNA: TGTGCCTGGAGAGGGGGACAGGGAAGGGATGGCTACACCTTC. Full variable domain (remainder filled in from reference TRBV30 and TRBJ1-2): SQTIHQWPATLVQPVGSPLSLECTVEGTSNPNLYWYRQAAGRGLQLLFYSVGIGQISSEVPQNLSASRPQDRQFILSSKKLLLSDSGFYLCAWRGGQGRDGYTFGSGTRLTVV.